The following is a T cell receptor (beta chain) sequence with its context. This entry belongs to a study of T cells in Graves' hyperthyroidism and ophthalmopathy. Using RNA transcripts as the source, TCR beta CDR3 regions were amplified. Using the HTBI primer set, a first-round RT-PCR was run on the TCR CDR3. Each CDR3 protein is one row after TCRdb ran MiXCR on the multiplex PCR reads. This repertoire shows hundreds of thousands of distinct CDR3 sequences, around 20% found once; its top ten account for about 34%. Germline V gene sequence: CDR1 SGHRS, CDR2 YFSETQ. The CDR3 is 16 amino acids. Deletions cut 4 bases from V and 5 bases from J, with 21 bases between.

This TCR was recovered from a man aged 30 to 39 with Graves' ophthalmopathy. The sample consisted of blood. The chain joins TRBV5-1 to TRBJ1-1; unclear D gene. CDR3 protein: CASSQDQSGMRTEAFF. In DNA, the CDR3 is TGCGCCAGCAGCCAAGATCAAAGTGGAATGAGGACTGAAGCTTTCTTT.